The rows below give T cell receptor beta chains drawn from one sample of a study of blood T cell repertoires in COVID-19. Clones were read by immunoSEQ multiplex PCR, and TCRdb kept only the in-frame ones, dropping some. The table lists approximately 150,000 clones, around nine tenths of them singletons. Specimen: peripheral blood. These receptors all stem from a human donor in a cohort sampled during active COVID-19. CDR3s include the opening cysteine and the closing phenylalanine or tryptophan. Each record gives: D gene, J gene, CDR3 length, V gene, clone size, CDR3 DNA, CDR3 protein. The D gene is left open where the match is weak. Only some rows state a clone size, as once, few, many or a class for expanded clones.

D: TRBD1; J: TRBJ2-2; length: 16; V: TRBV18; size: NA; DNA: TGTGCCAGCTCACCACCGGGACAGGGAGCACTCAGGGAGCTGTTTTTT; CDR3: CASSPPGQGALRELFF
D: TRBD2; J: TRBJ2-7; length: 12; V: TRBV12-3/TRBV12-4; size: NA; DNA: TGTGCCAGCAAACTGGGAGGGTACGAGCAGTACTTC; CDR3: CASKLGGYEQYF
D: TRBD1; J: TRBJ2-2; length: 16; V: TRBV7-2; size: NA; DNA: TGTGCCAGCAGCTTAGGTCAGGGGGCCGGCACCGGGGAGCTGTTTTTT; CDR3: CASSLGQGAGTGELFF
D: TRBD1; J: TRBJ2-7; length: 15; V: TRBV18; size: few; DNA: TGTGCCAGCTCACAACCGACAGGGGGGCACGACGAGCAGTACTTC; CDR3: CASSQPTGGHDEQYF
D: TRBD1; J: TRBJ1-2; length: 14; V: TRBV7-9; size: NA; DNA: TGTGCCAGCAGCATCTCAGGGGGCGGGTATGGCTACACCTTC; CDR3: CASSISGGGYGYTF
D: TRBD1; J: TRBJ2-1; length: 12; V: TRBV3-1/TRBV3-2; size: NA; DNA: TGTGCCAGCAGACTCGGACAGGGAAAGGAGTTCTTC; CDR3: CASRLGQGKEFF
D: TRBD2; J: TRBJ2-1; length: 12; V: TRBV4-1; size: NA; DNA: TGCGCCAGCAGCCACGGACTAGCTGAGCAGTTCTTC; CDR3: CASSHGLAEQFF
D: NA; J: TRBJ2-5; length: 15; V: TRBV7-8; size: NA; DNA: TGTGCCAGCAGCTTAGCGCGAAGCGGGCTGGAGACCCAGTACTTC; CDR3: CASSLARSGLETQYF
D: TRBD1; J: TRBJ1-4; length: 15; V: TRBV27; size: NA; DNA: TGTGCCAGCAGTTTAAGTGCGACAGGGTATGAAAAACTGTTTTTT; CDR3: CASSLSATGYEKLFF
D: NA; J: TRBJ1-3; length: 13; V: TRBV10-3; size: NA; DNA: TGTGCCATCAGCGTAACCGGTGGAAACACCATATATTTT; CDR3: CAISVTGGNTIYF
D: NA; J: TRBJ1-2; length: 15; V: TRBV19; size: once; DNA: TGTGCCAGTAGTAATAACAGGGACATAGGTAAGGGCTACACCTTC; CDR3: CASSNNRDIGKGYTF
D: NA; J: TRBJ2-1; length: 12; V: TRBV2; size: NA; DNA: TGTGCCACCACGCGCGACAGCGATGAGCAGTTCTTC; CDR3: CATTRDSDEQFF
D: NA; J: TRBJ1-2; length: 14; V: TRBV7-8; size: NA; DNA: TGTGCCAGCAGCTTCCACCAGGGAAGAAATGGCTACACCTTC; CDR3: CASSFHQGRNGYTF
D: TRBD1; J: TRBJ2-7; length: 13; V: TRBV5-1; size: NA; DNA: TGCGCCAGCGCGACAGGGAACCCCTACGAGCAGTACTTC; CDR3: CASATGNPYEQYF
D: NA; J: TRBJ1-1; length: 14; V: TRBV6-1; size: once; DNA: TGTGCCAGCAGTGAAGCAGGGGTGGAAACTGAAGCTTTCTTT; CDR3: CASSEAGVETEAFF
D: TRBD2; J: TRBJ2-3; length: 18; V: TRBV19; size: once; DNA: TGTGCCAGTAGTGCCGGACTAGCGGGGGGTCCTAGCACAGATACGCAGTATTTT; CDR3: CASSAGLAGGPSTDTQYF
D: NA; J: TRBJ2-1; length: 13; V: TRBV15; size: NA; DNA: TGTGCCACCAGCAGAGTATTGGGGGGTGAGCAGTTCTTC; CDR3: CATSRVLGGEQFF
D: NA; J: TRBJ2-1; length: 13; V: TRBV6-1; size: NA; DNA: TGTGCCAGCAGTGAATTGCGGGGATTTAGGAAGTTCTTC; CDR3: CASSELRGFRKFF
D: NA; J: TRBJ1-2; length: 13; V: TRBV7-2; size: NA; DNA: TGTGCCAGCAGTCGGGGGGCTAACTATGGCTACACCTTC; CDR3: CASSRGANYGYTF
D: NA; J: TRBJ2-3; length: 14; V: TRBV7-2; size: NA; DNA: TGTGCCAGCAGCTTATTTGCGGGCTCAGATACGCAGTATTTT; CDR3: CASSLFAGSDTQYF
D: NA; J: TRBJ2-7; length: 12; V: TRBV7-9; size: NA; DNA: TGTGCCAGCAGCTTACTTGTCTACGAGCAGTACTTC; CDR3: CASSLLVYEQYF
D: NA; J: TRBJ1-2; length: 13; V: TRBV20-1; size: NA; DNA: TGCAGTGCTAGTTTAGCAGGGCACTATGGCTACACCTTC; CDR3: CSASLAGHYGYTF
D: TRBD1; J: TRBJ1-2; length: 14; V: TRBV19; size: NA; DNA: TGTGCCAGTAGTAATCAGGGGGCCATCTATGGCTACACCTTC; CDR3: CASSNQGAIYGYTF
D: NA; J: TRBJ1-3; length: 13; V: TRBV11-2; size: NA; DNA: TGTGCCAGCAGCCTTAGACTAGGAAACACCATATATTTT; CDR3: CASSLRLGNTIYF
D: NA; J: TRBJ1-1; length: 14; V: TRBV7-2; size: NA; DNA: TGTGCCAGCAGCTTAACTAGGGCGAACACTGAAGCTTTCTTT; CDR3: CASSLTRANTEAFF
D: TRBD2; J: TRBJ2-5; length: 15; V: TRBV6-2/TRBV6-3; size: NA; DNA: TGTGCCAGCAGTTACACAGCGGGGGGATCAGAGACCCAGTACTTC; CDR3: CASSYTAGGSETQYF
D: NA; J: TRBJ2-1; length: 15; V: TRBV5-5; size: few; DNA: TGTGCCAGCAGCTTCCGGGATAGCTCCTACAATGAGCAGTTCTTC; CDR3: CASSFRDSSYNEQFF
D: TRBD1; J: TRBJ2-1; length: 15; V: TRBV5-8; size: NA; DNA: TGTGCCAGCAGCTTGTGGACAGGGGACCGGGGTGAGCAGTTCTTC; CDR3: CASSLWTGDRGEQFF
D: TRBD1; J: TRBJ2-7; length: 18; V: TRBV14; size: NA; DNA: TGTGCCAGCAGCCAAGGGGATTGGGACAGGAGTAACCCCTACGAGCAGTACTTC; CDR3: CASSQGDWDRSNPYEQYF
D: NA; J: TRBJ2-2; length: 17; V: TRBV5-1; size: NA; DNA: TGCGCCAGCAGCTTGAGGGCCGGGACTCTTAACACCGGGGAGCTGTTTTTT; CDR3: CASSLRAGTLNTGELFF
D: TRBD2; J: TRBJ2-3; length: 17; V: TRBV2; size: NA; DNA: TGTGCCAGCAGTGAGTCGGGGATAGCGGGGATCACAGATACGCAGTATTTT; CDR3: CASSESGIAGITDTQYF
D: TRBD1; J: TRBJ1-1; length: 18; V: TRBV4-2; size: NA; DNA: TGTGCCAGCAGCCAAGCCTCGGGACAGGGGGGAATGAACACTGAAGCTTTCTTT; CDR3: CASSQASGQGGMNTEAFF
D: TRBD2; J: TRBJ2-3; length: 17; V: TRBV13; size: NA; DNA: TGTGCCAGCTGTGTGGGACTAGCGGGGGGGAGCACAGATACGCAGTATTTT; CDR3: CASCVGLAGGSTDTQYF
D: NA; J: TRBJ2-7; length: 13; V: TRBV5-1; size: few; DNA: TGCGCCAGCAGCTTTTATAGCAGGGTCGAGCAGTACTTC; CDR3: CASSFYSRVEQYF
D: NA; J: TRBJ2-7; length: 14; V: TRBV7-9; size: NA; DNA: TGTGCCAGCAGCTTAGTGGAGCCCACGGACGAGCAGTACTTC; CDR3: CASSLVEPTDEQYF
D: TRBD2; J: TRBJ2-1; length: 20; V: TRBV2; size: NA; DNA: TGTGCCAGCAGTGGTAGGACTAGCGGGGGGGCCCTGGGGTCCTACAATGAGCAGTTCTTC; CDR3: CASSGRTSGGALGSYNEQFF
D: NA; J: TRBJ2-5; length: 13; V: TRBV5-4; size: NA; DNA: TGTGCCACCAAGGTACAGATACAAGAGACCCAGTACTTC; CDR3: CATKVQIQETQYF
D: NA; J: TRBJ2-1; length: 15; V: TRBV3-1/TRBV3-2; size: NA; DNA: TGTGCCAGCAGCCAATCCCTAAACTCCTACAATGAGCAGTTCTTC; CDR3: CASSQSLNSYNEQFF
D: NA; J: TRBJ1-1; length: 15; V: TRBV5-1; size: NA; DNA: TGCGCCAGCAGCTTTAACCTAGGACAGAACACTGAAGCTTTCTTT; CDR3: CASSFNLGQNTEAFF
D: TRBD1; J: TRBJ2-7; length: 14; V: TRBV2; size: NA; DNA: TGTGCCAGCAGTGGGGACAGGGAGGTATACGAGCAGTACTTC; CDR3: CASSGDREVYEQYF
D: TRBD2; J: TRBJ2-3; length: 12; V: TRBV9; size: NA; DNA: TGTGCCAGCAGCCCGGGGGGATCTACGCAGTATTTT; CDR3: CASSPGGSTQYF
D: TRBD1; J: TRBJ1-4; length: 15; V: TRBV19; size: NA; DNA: TGTGCCAGTAGTAAAGACAGGGGGCTTTTGGAAAAACTGTTTTTT; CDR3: CASSKDRGLLEKLFF
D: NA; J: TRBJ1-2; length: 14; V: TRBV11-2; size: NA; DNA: TGTGCCAGCAGCTTTGGGGGGACCAACTATGGCTACACCTTC; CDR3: CASSFGGTNYGYTF
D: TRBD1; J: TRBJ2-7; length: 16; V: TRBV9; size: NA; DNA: TGTGCCAGCAGCCCCCAGTCGGGACAGGGCTTCTACGAGCAGTACTTC; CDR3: CASSPQSGQGFYEQYF
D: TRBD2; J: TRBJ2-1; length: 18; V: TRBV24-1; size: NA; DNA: TGTGCCACCAGTGACTCGACTAGCGGGGGGGCGGGATACAATGAGCAGTTCTTC; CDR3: CATSDSTSGGAGYNEQFF
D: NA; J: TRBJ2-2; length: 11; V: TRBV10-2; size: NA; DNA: TGCGCCAGCGGTCCAGATACCAAGTTGCTTTTT; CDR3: CASGPDTKLLF
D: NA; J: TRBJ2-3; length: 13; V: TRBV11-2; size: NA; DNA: TGTGCCAGCAGCTTAGATCTGACAGATACGCAGTATTTT; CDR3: CASSLDLTDTQYF
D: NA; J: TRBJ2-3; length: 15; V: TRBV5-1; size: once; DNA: TGCGCCAGCAGACCAGGGGCTGGTCGCACAGATACGCAGTATTTT; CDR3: CASRPGAGRTDTQYF
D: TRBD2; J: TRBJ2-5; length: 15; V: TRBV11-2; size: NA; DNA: TGTGCCAGCAGTACTGCCGGGGGGGTGGGAGAGACCCAGTACTTC; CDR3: CASSTAGGVGETQYF
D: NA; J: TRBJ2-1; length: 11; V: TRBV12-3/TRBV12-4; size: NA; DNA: TGTGCCAGCAGTTTATATGTTGAGCAGTTCTTC; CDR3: CASSLYVEQFF
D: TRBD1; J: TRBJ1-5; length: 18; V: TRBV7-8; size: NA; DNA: TGTGCCAGCAGCCGGGGGGTTGGGGACAGGGTCGGCAATCAGCCCCAGCATTTT; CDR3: CASSRGVGDRVGNQPQHF
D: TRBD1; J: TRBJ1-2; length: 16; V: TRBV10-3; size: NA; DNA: TGTGCCATCAGGGCCGGGACAGGGGGCGAAAACTATGGCTACACCTTC; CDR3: CAIRAGTGGENYGYTF
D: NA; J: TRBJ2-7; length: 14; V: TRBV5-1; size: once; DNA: TGCGCCAGCAGCTCCACAGGGATCTCCTACGAGCAGTACTTC; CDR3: CASSSTGISYEQYF
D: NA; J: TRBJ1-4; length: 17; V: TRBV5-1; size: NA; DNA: TGCGCCAGCAGCTTGTCCCCCTCGCAGGGCGGTAATGAAAAACTGTTTTTT; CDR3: CASSLSPSQGGNEKLFF
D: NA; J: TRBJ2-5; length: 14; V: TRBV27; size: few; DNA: TGTGCCAGCAGTCCAGGGGCCCCTGCAGAGACCCAGTACTTC; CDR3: CASSPGAPAETQYF